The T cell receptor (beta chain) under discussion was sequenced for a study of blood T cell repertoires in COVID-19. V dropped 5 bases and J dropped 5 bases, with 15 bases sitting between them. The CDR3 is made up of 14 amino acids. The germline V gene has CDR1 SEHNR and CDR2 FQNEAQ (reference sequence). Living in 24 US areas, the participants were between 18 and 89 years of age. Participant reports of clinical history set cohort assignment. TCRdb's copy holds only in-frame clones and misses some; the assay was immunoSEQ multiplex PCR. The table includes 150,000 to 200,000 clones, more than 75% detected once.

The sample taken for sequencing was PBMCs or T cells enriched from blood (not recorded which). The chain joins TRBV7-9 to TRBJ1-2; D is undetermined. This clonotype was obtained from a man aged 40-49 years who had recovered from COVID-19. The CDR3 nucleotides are TGTGCCAGCAGCCAGGATGTCAGAAAGTATGGCTACACCTTC. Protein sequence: CASSQDVRKYGYTF. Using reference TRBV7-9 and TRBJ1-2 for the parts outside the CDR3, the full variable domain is DTGVSQNPRHKITKRGQNVTFRCDPISEHNRLYWYRQTLGQGPEFLTYFQNEAQLEKSRLLSDRFSAERPKGSFSTLEIQRTEQGDSAMYLCASSQDVRKYGYTFGSGTRLTVV.